This entry features one T cell receptor beta chain sequence. The CDR3 is 13 amino acids. The germline CDR1 and CDR2 sequences are MNHNS and SASEGT. V was trimmed by 7 bases and J by 5 bases, leaving 14 bases between them. The sample belongs to a study of shared clonotypes between healthy human individuals. The method was immunoSEQ multiplex PCR; TCRdb's version includes in-frame clones alone and lacks a portion of them. In the table there are about 1.1 million clones, around 78% of which are singletons. The specimen sequenced was memory CD4+ T cells from PBMCs. This sample's subset: CD45RA-negative fraction. The sequence came from a man younger than 35 in good health. Some clones in this sample may be carry-over from other donors' samples. The chain carries TRBV6-1 and TRBJ1-1; D may be TRBD1 (6 bases). CDR3 loop: CASNQGRRTEAFF. For the CDR3, the DNA is TGTGCCAGCAACCAGGGGCGCAGGACTGAAGCTTTCTTT.